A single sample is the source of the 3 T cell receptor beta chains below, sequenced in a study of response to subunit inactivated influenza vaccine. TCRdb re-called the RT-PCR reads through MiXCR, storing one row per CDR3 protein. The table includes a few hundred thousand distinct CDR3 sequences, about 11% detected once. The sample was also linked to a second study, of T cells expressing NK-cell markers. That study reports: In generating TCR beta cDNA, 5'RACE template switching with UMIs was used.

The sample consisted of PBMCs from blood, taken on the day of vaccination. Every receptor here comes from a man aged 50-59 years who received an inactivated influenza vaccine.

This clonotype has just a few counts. The CDR3 DNA is TGTGCCAGCAGCTTAGGAGTGCAGGGTGAAAAACTGTTTTTT. Translated, it gives CASSLGVQGEKLFF. The chain carries TRBV11-2 and TRBJ1-4; perhaps TRBD1 as D (5 bases). Deletions cut 1 base from V and 7 bases from J, with 10 bases between. Germline CDR1 SGHAT, CDR2 FQNNGV. This CDR3 has 14 amino acids.

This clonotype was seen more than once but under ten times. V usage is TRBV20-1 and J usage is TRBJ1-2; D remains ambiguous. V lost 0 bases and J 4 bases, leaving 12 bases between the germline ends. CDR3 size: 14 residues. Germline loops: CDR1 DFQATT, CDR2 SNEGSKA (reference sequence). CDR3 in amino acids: CSARESGGGYGYTF. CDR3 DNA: TGCAGTGCTAGAGAATCAGGCGGTGGCTATGGCTACACCTTC.

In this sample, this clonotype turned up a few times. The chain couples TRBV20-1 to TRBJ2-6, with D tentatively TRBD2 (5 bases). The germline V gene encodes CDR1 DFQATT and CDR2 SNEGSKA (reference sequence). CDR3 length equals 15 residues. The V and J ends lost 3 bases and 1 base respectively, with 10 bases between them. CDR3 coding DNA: TGCAGTGCTAGTGGTACGGGGTCTGGGGCCAACGTCCTGACTTTC. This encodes CSASGTGSGANVLTF.